The 10 T cell receptor beta chains listed next were all sequenced from one sample in a study of cytomegalovirus exposure and HLA in healthy donors. This PCR relied on a set of 60 Vbeta primers and 13 Jbeta primers. TCRdb keeps only in-frame clones here, not all; method: immunoSEQ multiplex PCR. Of approximately 160,000 clones listed, 65% to 90% are singletons. The sample was PBMCs. These receptors came from a human donor in good health.

This chain links TRBV7-2 with TRBJ1-1; D is possibly TRBD1 (6 bases). CDR1 is SGHTA and CDR2 is FQGNSA in the germline V gene. Deletions cut 0 bases from V and 3 bases from J, with 11 bases between. The CDR3 runs 15 residues. The CDR3 nucleotides are TGTGCCAGCAGCTTAGCGGGACAACCTTACACTGAAGCTTTCTTT. Amino acids: CASSLAGQPYTEAFF.

The chain joins TRBV7-6 to TRBJ2-1; TRBD2 might be the D (5 bases). The V gene's germline CDR1 is SGHVS and CDR2 FNYEAQ. This CDR3 has 16 amino acids. Between the trimmed V and J ends, which lost 2 bases and 0 bases, there was a span of 11 bases. This CDR3 reads CASSLWSGSSYNEQFF. Here the CDR3 DNA reads TGTGCCAGCAGCTTATGGAGTGGGAGCTCCTACAATGAGCAGTTCTTC.

The chain joins TRBV5-4 to TRBJ1-5, with D uncertain. The CDR3 is made up of 14 amino acids. V was cut by 0 bases and J by 7 bases, with 11 bases left in between. Germline-derived CDR1 and CDR2 are SGHNT and YYREEE (reference sequence). The CDR3 DNA sequence: TGTGCCAGCAGCTTGGAGCCCGGAGGGCAGCCCCAGCATTTT. Protein product: CASSLEPGGQPQHF.

The rearrangement uses TRBV13 and TRBJ2-2, with 15 nucleotides matching TRBD2. J was trimmed by 6 bases and V by 6 bases; bases with no gene match: 2. From germline, CDR1 is PRHDT and CDR2 FYEKMQ (reference sequence). The length of the CDR3 is 15 residues. The DNA for the CDR3 is TGTGCCAGCAGGCGGACTAGCGGGGGGGCCGGGGAGCTGTTTTTT. This gives the protein CASRRTSGGAGELFF. Using reference TRBV13 and TRBJ2-2 for the parts outside the CDR3, the full variable domain is AAGVIQSPRHLIKEKRETATLKCYPIPRHDTVYWYQQGPGQDPQFLISFYEKMQSDKGSIPDRFSAQQFSDYHSELNMSSLELGDSALYFCASRRTSGGAGELFFGEGSRLTVL.

V is TRBV7-9 and J is TRBJ2-7; TRBD1 matches 8 bases. The V gene's germline CDR1 is SEHNR and CDR2 FQNEAQ (reference sequence). Trimming removed 4 bases from V and 0 bases from J; junction bases left unmatched: 5. This CDR3 is 15 amino acids long. This chain's CDR3 is CASSSGGSTSYEQYF. In DNA, the CDR3 is TGTGCCAGCAGCTCAGGGGGCTCTACCTCCTACGAGCAGTACTTC.

This rearrangement joins TRBV6-5 to TRBJ2-5; tentatively, D is TRBD2 (7 bases). Trimming took off 6 bases at V and 0 bases at J, with 11 bases between the two ends. There are 14 residues in the CDR3. The germline V gene has CDR1 MNHEY and CDR2 SVGAGI. In DNA form, the CDR3 reads TGTGCCAGCAGATCGGGGGGCAACCAAGAGACCCAGTACTTC. Translation: CASRSGGNQETQYF.

The chain recombines TRBV18 with TRBJ2-7; TRBD1 agrees at 7 bases. Germline V gives CDR1 KGHSH, CDR2 LQKENI. Trimming took 6 bases from V and 7 from J; bases not matched to a gene: 18. There are 16 residues in the CDR3. The CDR3 DNA sequence: TGTGCCAGCTCCCCCGTGGCCGGGACAGCCCATGGGGAGCAGTACTTC. Encoded protein: CASSPVAGTAHGEQYF. The full variable domain, completed using reference TRBV18 and TRBJ2-7, is NAGVMQNPRHLVRRRGQEARLRCSPMKGHSHVYWYRQLPEEGLKFMVYLQKENIIDESGMPKERFSAEFPKEGPSILRIQQVVRGDSAAYFCASSPVAGTAHGEQYFGPGTRLTVT.

The chain is built from TRBV6-5 and TRBJ1-2; D is uncertain. The CDR3 extends over 13 amino acids. Trimming left V 11 bases short and J 4 bases short, with 17 bases between. Germline V gene sequence: CDR1 MNHEY, CDR2 SVGAGI. The CDR3 sequence: CAARHPSTYGYTF. The CDR3 region has the DNA TGTGCCGCCCGACACCCTTCTACCTATGGCTACACCTTC.

The chain uses TRBV10-3 and TRBJ2-6; 8 bases are a match to TRBD1. This CDR3 spans 17 amino acids. Unmatched junction bases numbered 4, after V lost 3 bases and J lost 0 bases. Germline CDR1 and CDR2: ENHRY and SYGVKD. CDR3 coding DNA: TGTGCCATCAGTGAAAACAGGGGGGCCTCTGGGGCCAACGTCCTGACTTTC. It codes for CAISENRGASGANVLTF.

The chain combines TRBV18 with TRBJ2-3; 8 nucleotides agree with TRBD1. V lost 5 bases to trimming and J lost 0 bases; unmatched junction nucleotides: 13. This CDR3 spans 18 amino acids. CDR1 is KGHSH and CDR2 is LQKENI in the germline V gene. This CDR3 reads CASSSLDQGAVSTDTQYF. The DNA of the CDR3 is TGTGCCAGCTCATCCCTCGACCAGGGGGCGGTTAGCACAGATACGCAGTATTTT.